A single sample gave rise to the 2 T cell receptor beta chains below, sequenced in a study of CD8 T cells in ankylosing spondylitis. One entry per CDR3 protein results from TCRdb running MiXCR on the 5' RACE reads. In the table there are just under 350,000 distinct CDR3 sequences, roughly 14% of which are singletons. Material for sequencing was blood, either unsorted or a sorted T cell fraction (not recorded which). The source is a male donor with ankylosing spondylitis or in good health (not recorded which).

The V call is TRBV9, the J call TRBJ2-1; D uncertain. Germline CDR1 SGDLS, CDR2 YYNGEE. The CDR3 runs 13 residues. The V gene lost 0 bases and the J gene lost 12 bases, with 13 bases spanning the gap. CDR3 DNA: TGTGCCAGCAGCGTAGAGTCGGGTGTTCGGCAGTTCTTC. Translating gives CASSVESGVRQFF.

This chain connects TRBV7-2 to TRBJ2-7, with D maybe TRBD1 (6 bases). Germline V gene sequence: CDR1 SGHTA, CDR2 FQGNSA. This CDR3 comprises 14 residues. The V gene lost 5 bases and the J gene lost 1 base, with 12 bases spanning the gap. CDR3 region: CASSTGLESYEQYF. For the CDR3, the DNA is TGTGCCAGCAGCACAGGGCTAGAGTCCTACGAGCAGTACTTC.